The next 32 T cell receptor beta chains were all read from a single sample in a study of blood T cell repertoires in COVID-19. Libraries were prepared by immunoSEQ multiplex PCR; TCRdb keeps only in-frame clonotypes and omits some of them. Among 390,000 or so clones listed, 80% to 90% were seen once. The sample taken for sequencing was peripheral blood. These receptor sequences come from a woman in her 30s with active or convalescent COVID-19.

The chain links TRBV6-1 to TRBJ2-7; TRBD1 matches 11 bases. The V gene end was trimmed by 2 bases and the J gene end by 4 bases; junction bases not matched to a gene: 4. Per the germline V gene, CDR1 is MNHNS and CDR2 is SASEGT. The CDR3 extends over 15 amino acids. The CDR3 coding sequence is TGTGCCAGCAGTGAAAGTGGGGACAGGGGGTACGAGCAGTACTTC. Translated: CASSESGDRGYEQYF.

The V call is TRBV19, the J call TRBJ1-5, with 9 bases lining up with TRBD1. J gave up 3 bases and V 4 bases, and 4 bases lay outside the gene matches. This CDR3 spans 15 amino acids. Germline CDR1 LNHDA, CDR2 SQIVND (reference sequence). The CDR3 loop is CASSRQGGDNQPQHF. In DNA form, the CDR3 reads TGTGCCAGTAGTAGACAGGGGGGGGACAATCAGCCCCAGCATTTT.

The chain links TRBV6-6 to TRBJ2-7; 10 bases map to TRBD2. Germline CDR1 reads MNHNY; CDR2 reads SVGAGI (reference sequence). The CDR3 is 15 residues long. With 6 bases clipped from V and 2 bases from J, the junction kept 7 bases outside the gene matches. The CDR3 bases are TGTGCCAGCAGGCGGCTAGCGGGGGAAACCTACGAGCAGTACTTC. It codes for CASRRLAGETYEQYF.

The table lists this clone with a few counts. V and J are TRBV21-1 and TRBJ1-1. TRBV21-1 is listed as a pseudogene. This CDR3 has 16 residues. The CDR3 DNA reads TGTGCCAGCAGCAAAGTCACCTGGGGGGTCGCGTCTGAAGCTTTCTTT. As protein: CASSKVTWGVASEAFF.

The chain has TRBV11-2 and TRBJ2-1, with 12 bases lining up with TRBD2. Germline V gene lookup returns CDR1 SGHAT and CDR2 FQNNGV. This CDR3 has 15 amino acids. J lost 4 bases, V lost 6 bases, and 4 bases had no gene match. The CDR3 spells CASSQTSGSYNEQFF. CDR3 DNA: TGTGCCAGCAGTCAGACTAGCGGGAGTTACAATGAGCAGTTCTTC.

The chain has TRBV6-2 or TRBV6-3 and TRBJ1-5; no clear D. V lost 2 bases to trimming and J lost 5 bases, with 4 bases between them. Per the germline V gene, CDR1 is MNHEY and CDR2 is SVGEGT. CDR3 length: 12 residues. This CDR3 reads CASSYRDQPQHF. In nucleotides, the CDR3 is TGTGCCAGCAGTTACAGAGATCAGCCCCAGCATTTT.

This clone was seen more than once but under ten times. The chain uses TRBV2 and TRBJ1-2; no firm D call. CDR1 is SNHLY, CDR2 FYNNEI, per germline. V was clipped by 3 bases and J by 3 bases, with 11 bases between them. CDR3 length equals 14 residues. The CDR3 loop is CASSEASPDYGYTF. As DNA, the CDR3 is TGTGCCAGCAGTGAGGCCAGTCCTGACTATGGCTACACCTTC.

The chain uses TRBV7-9 and TRBJ2-7; unclear D gene. The CDR3 has 11 amino acids. V lost 5 bases to trimming and J lost 1 base, with 3 bases between them. Germline values: CDR1 SEHNR, CDR2 FQNEAQ (reference sequence). The CDR3 sequence: CASSTSYEQYF. CDR3 sequence (DNA): TGTGCCAGCAGCACATCCTACGAGCAGTACTTC.

The rearrangement links TRBV7-9 to TRBJ1-1; a possible D gene is TRBD1 (5 bases). Trimming stripped 4 bases from V and 5 bases from J, with 11 bases between. This CDR3 has 13 residues. Germline V lookup: CDR1 SEHNR, CDR2 FQNEAQ (reference sequence). As DNA, the CDR3 is TGTGCCAGCAGCTCCGGGGGATGGACTGAAGCTTTCTTT. It codes for CASSSGGWTEAFF.

This clone was observed a few times. V is TRBV15 and J is TRBJ2-3, with 8 bases aligning to TRBD1. CDR1 and CDR2 (germline): LNHNV, YYDKDF (reference sequence). The CDR3 covers 17 residues. The ends lost 0 bases at V and 0 bases at J; junction bases unmatched: 5. This CDR3 is CATSRDVTGASTDTQYF. The CDR3 nucleotides are TGTGCCACCAGCAGAGATGTGACAGGGGCGAGCACAGATACGCAGTATTTT. Combining the CDR3 with reference TRBV15 and TRBJ2-3 gives the whole variable domain DAMVIQNPRYQVTQFGKPVTLSCSQTLNHNVMYWYQQKSSQAPKLLFHYYDKDFNNEADTPDNFQSRRPNTSFCFLDIRSPGLGDTAMYLCATSRDVTGASTDTQYFGPGTRLTVL.

V is TRBV19 and J is TRBJ2-6; 7 bases map to TRBD2. The CDR3 has 15 residues. V lost 7 bases, J lost 2 bases, and 5 bases stayed unmatched. The germline V gene encodes CDR1 LNHDA and CDR2 SQIVND (reference sequence). CDR3 protein: CASTEGGAGANVLTF. The CDR3 DNA reads TGTGCCAGTACCGAGGGAGGGGCTGGGGCCAACGTCCTGACTTTC.

The rearrangement uses TRBV6-1 and TRBJ2-3; a weak D match, TRBD2 (5 bases). Germline V lookup: CDR1 MNHNS, CDR2 SASEGT. The CDR3 has 18 residues. Trimming removed 0 bases from V and 0 bases from J, with 16 bases in between. The CDR3 loop is CASSEALLMRTSTDTQYF. In nucleotides, the CDR3 is TGTGCCAGCAGTGAAGCGCTTCTTATGAGGACTAGCACAGATACGCAGTATTTT.

The count of this clone is one. As DNA, the CDR3 is TGCAGCGTTGAACGGCAGGGATGGATGAACACTGAAGCTTTCTTT. Protein sequence: CSVERQGWMNTEAFF. The rearrangement uses TRBV29-1 and TRBJ1-1, with D maybe TRBD1 (5 bases). The germline CDR1 and CDR2 sequences are SQVTM and ANQGSEA. The CDR3 runs to 15 residues. V lost 2 bases to trimming and J lost 0 bases, with 13 bases between them.

This clone has more than one count but fewer than ten. This sequence joins TRBV10-2 and TRBJ2-1, with 8 bases that match TRBD2. The V gene end was trimmed by 0 bases and the J gene end by 9 bases; junction bases not matched to a gene: 13. The CDR3 sequence is 17 residues long. Germline V lookup: CDR1 WSHSY, CDR2 SAAADI. This CDR3 reads CASSESSGAAWGGEQFF. CDR3 sequence (DNA): TGCGCCAGCAGTGAGTCTAGCGGGGCGGCCTGGGGGGGTGAGCAGTTCTTC.

The chain links TRBV6-5 to TRBJ1-5; D gene uncertain. With 8 bases removed from V and 9 bases from J, the gap between germline ends came to 20 bases. CDR3 length: 14 residues. CDR1 is MNHEY and CDR2 is SVGAGI in the germline V gene. The CDR3 nucleotides are TGTGCCAGCGAGCAAGATCCGGGAACGACGCCCCAGCATTTT. It translates to CASEQDPGTTPQHF.

CDR3 sequence (DNA): TGTGCCAGCAGCCAATCTAGCGGGCGGACTAGCACAGATACGCAGTATTTT. It translates to CASSQSSGRTSTDTQYF. The V call is TRBV3-1 (or the pseudogene TRBV3-2), the J call TRBJ2-3; 8 nucleotides align to TRBD2. CDR3 length: 17 residues. The germline gives CDR1 LGHDT, CDR2 YNNKEL (reference sequence). With V trimmed by 2 bases and J by 0 bases, 7 bases remained unmatched.

As for this clone: A junction end diverges from the germline sequence, so it may reflect a read error. The chain has TRBV12-3 or TRBV12-4 and TRBJ2-3, with 7 bases identical to TRBD2. The CDR3 extends over 12 amino acids. The DNA of the CDR3 is TGTGCCAGCAGTTTAGCCGCTAGCGGCCCCCTTTTT. This translates into CASSLAASGPLF.

The rearrangement links TRBV27 to TRBJ1-2; 12 bases align to TRBD1. In germline, CDR1 is MNHEY, CDR2 SMNVEV (reference sequence). The CDR3 sequence is 14 residues long. Trimming at V came to 5 bases and at J to 6 bases, leaving 4 bases not matched to a gene. DNA for the CDR3: TGTGCCAGCAGTCCGGGGACAGGGGGCCATGGCTACACCTTC. Its protein is CASSPGTGGHGYTF.

The DNA for the CDR3 is TGTGCCAGCAGCTTAGGACCACTAGCGCCCTCGGGAGATACGCAGTATTTT. Translated: CASSLGPLAPSGDTQYF. This chain joins TRBV7-2 and TRBJ2-3; the match to TRBD2 covers 7 bases. The CDR3 extends over 17 amino acids. Germline assignment: CDR1 SGHTA and CDR2 FQGNSA. V shed 1 base, J shed 5 bases, and the junction held 12 bases outside the gene matches.

The chain recombines TRBV14 with TRBJ2-7, with TRBD1 matching over 9 bases. CDR1 SGHDN and CDR2 FVKESK come from the germline V gene. The CDR3 covers 15 residues. The J segment lost 3 bases and the V segment lost 4 bases, leaving 7 bases of the junction unmatched. DNA of the CDR3: TGTGCCAGCAGCCGAAGGGGGACAGGGAGCTACGAGCAGTACTTC. This encodes CASSRRGTGSYEQYF.

The V gene is TRBV6-5, the J gene TRBJ1-1; TRBD1 might be the D (5 bases). V was pared by 5 bases and J by 0 bases, with 13 bases between. The CDR3 totals 15 residues. Germline CDR1 is MNHEY and CDR2 is SVGAGI. This CDR3 reads CASSTRTSLNTEAFF. In DNA, the CDR3 is TGTGCCAGCAGTACGCGGACATCTCTGAACACTGAAGCTTTCTTT.

The chain couples TRBV6-5 to TRBJ2-1; tentatively, D is TRBD1 (5 bases). Germline V gene sequence: CDR1 MNHEY, CDR2 SVGAGI. The V end lost 7 bases, the J end lost 5 bases, and 12 bases lay between the germline ends. The CDR3 runs 13 residues. CDR3 DNA: TGTGCCAGCAAATGGACACTCGACAATGAGCAGTTCTTC. Amino acids: CASKWTLDNEQFF.

The chain uses TRBV19 and TRBJ2-1; 13 bases match TRBD2. The CDR3 runs to 16 residues. The ends lost 5 bases at V and 4 bases at J; junction bases unmatched: 5. Germline V gene sequence: CDR1 LNHDA, CDR2 SQIVND (reference sequence). The CDR3 loop is CASSAQTSGRYNEQFF. The CDR3 DNA reads TGTGCCAGTAGTGCCCAGACTAGCGGGAGGTACAATGAGCAGTTCTTC.

This sequence joins TRBV3-1 (or the pseudogene TRBV3-2) and TRBJ2-2; D perhaps matches TRBD2 (5 bases). Germline-derived CDR1 and CDR2 are LGHDT and YNNKEL (reference sequence). There are 18 residues in the CDR3. V lost 4 bases and J 0 bases, leaving 18 bases between the germline ends. Here the CDR3 DNA reads TGTGCCAGCAGCCCGAGGACTGCTACCACAACGAACACCGGGGAGCTGTTTTTT. Amino acid sequence: CASSPRTATTTNTGELFF.

This clone was counted once. The rearrangement uses TRBV18 and TRBJ2-4, with 12 bases that match TRBD1. V was clipped by 3 bases and J by 9 bases; unmatched bases: 6. There are 15 residues in the CDR3. Per germline, CDR1 KGHSH and CDR2 LQKENI. The CDR3 loop is CASSPGQGALSIQYF. CDR3 bases: TGTGCCAGCTCACCGGGACAGGGGGCGCTAAGCATTCAGTACTTC.

This clone was observed a single time. Other nucleotide sequences from this sample produce the same CDR3. V usage is TRBV19 and J usage is TRBJ1-4; the D is unclear. The CDR3 is 14 amino acids. Germline V CDR1 and CDR2: LNHDA, SQIVND (reference sequence). V lost 2 bases, J lost 0 bases, and 4 bases lay in between. CDR3 loop: CASSIRATNEKLFF. CDR3 sequence (DNA): TGTGCCAGTAGTATACGAGCAACTAATGAAAAACTGTTTTTT. The whole variable domain, filled in from reference TRBV19 and TRBJ1-4, reads DGGITQSPKYLFRKEGQNVTLSCEQNLNHDAMYWYRQDPGQGLRLIYYSQIVNDFQKGDIAEGYSVSREKKESFPLTVTSAQKNPTAFYLCASSIRATNEKLFFGSGTQLSVL.

The CDR3 sequence: CASSLEASGIPYNEQFF. The CDR3 coding sequence is TGTGCCAGCAGCTTAGAGGCTAGCGGGATCCCATACAATGAGCAGTTCTTC. The V gene is TRBV11-2, the J gene TRBJ2-1, with TRBD2 identical over 9 bases. From germline, CDR1 is SGHAT and CDR2 FQNNGV. The junction had 7 bases not matched to a gene; V was cut back by 0 bases and J by 4 bases. The CDR3 is 17 residues long.

This sequence joins TRBV29-1 and TRBJ2-7; the D gene is possibly TRBD1 (6 bases). The V end lost 0 bases, the J end lost 3 bases, and 9 bases lay between the germline ends. This CDR3 spans 13 amino acids. Germline V gene data show CDR1 as SQVTM and CDR2 as ANQGSEA. CDR3 region: CSVEDPDSYEQYF. DNA of the CDR3: TGCAGCGTTGAAGATCCGGACAGCTACGAGCAGTACTTC.

The chain employs TRBV14 and TRBJ2-5, with 7 bases fitting TRBD1. Germline V gives CDR1 SGHDN, CDR2 FVKESK. J was trimmed by 2 bases and V by 4 bases; bases with no gene match: 4. This CDR3 spans 14 amino acids. The CDR3 coding sequence is TGTGCCAGCAGCCGCCGGGACAGACAAGAGACCCAGTACTTC. The encoded protein is CASSRRDRQETQYF. Full variable domain (missing parts from reference TRBV14 and TRBJ2-5): EAGVTQFPSHSVIEKGQTVTLRCDPISGHDNLYWYRRVMGKEIKFLLHFVKESKQDESGMPNNRFLAERTGGTYSTLKVQPAELEDSGVYFCASSRRDRQETQYFGPGTRLLVL.

This chain uses TRBV29-1 with TRBJ2-3; D is unclear. The CDR3 contains 16 residues. V shed 3 bases and J shed 4 bases, with 20 bases lying between them. Germline V gene sequence: CDR1 SQVTM, CDR2 ANQGSEA. As DNA, the CDR3 is TGCAGCGTTGAGCACCGACTTAGCAGTTCCGCAGATACGCAGTATTTT. Protein: CSVEHRLSSSADTQYF.

This chain joins TRBV18 and TRBJ2-7, with TRBD2 identical over 8 bases. J lost 1 base, V lost 3 bases, and 5 bases had no gene match. The germline gives CDR1 KGHSH, CDR2 LQKENI. The CDR3 is made up of 15 amino acids. CDR3 amino acids: CASSPMVAGSYEQYF. CDR3 DNA: TGTGCCAGCTCACCGATGGTAGCGGGGTCCTACGAGCAGTACTTC.

In regard to this clone: This same CDR3 is encoded by further DNA sequences in the sample. V is TRBV12-3 or TRBV12-4 and J is TRBJ2-7; D unclear. Trimming took off 3 bases at V and 3 bases at J, with 6 bases between the two ends. This CDR3 is 12 amino acids long. CDR3 residues: CASSFGGYEQYF. Written as DNA, the CDR3 is TGTGCCAGCAGTTTTGGCGGCTACGAGCAGTACTTC.